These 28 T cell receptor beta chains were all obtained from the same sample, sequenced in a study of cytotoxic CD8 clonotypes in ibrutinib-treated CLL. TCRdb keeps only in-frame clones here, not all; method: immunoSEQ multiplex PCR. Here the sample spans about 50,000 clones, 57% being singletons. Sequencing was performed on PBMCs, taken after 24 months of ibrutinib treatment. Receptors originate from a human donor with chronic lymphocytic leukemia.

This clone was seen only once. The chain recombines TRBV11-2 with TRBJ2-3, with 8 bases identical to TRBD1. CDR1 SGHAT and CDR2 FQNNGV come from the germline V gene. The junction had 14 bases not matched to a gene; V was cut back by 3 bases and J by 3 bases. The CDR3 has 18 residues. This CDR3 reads CASSLTPPGQGLTDTQYF. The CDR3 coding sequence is TGTGCCAGCAGCTTGACCCCCCCCGGACAGGGTTTAACAGATACGCAGTATTTT. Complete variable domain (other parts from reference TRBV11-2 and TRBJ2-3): EAGVAQSPRYKIIEKRQSVAFWCNPISGHATLYWYQQILGQGPKLLIQFQNNGVVDDSQLPKDRFSAERLKGVDSTLKIQPAKLEDSAVYLCASSLTPPGQGLTDTQYFGPGTRLTVL.

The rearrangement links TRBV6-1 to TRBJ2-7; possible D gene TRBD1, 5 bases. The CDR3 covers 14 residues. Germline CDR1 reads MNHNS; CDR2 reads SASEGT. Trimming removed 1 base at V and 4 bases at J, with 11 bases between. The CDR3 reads CASSEGPGNYEQYF. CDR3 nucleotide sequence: TGTGCCAGCAGTGAAGGTCCAGGGAATTACGAGCAGTACTTC.

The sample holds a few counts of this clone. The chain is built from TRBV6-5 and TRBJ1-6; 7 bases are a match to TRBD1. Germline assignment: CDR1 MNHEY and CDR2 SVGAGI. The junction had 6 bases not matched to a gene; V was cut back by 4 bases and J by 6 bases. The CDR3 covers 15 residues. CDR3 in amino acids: CASSSDREGNSPLHF. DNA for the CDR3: TGTGCCAGCAGTTCAGACAGGGAGGGTAATTCACCCCTCCACTTT.

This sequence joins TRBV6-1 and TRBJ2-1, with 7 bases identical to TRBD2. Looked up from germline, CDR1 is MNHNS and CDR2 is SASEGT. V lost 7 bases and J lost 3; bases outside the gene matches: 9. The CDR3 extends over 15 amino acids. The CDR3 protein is CASTWDYQGYNEQFF. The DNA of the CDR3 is TGTGCCAGCACTTGGGACTACCAAGGCTACAATGAGCAGTTCTTC.

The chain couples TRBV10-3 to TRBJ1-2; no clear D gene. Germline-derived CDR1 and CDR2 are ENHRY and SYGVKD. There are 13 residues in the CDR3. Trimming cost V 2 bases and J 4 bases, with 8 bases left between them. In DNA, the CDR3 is TGTGCCATCAGTGAGAAGGGCTCCTATGGCTACACCTTC. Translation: CAISEKGSYGYTF.

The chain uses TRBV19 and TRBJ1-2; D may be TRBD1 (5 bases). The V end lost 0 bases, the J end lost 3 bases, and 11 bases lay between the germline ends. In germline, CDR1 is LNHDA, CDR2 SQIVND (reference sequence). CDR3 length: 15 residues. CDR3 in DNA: TGTGCCAGTAGTATAGATCGCGAGGGGTACTATGGCTACACCTTC. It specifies CASSIDREGYYGYTF. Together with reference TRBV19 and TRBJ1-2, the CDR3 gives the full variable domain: DGGITQSPKYLFRKEGQNVTLSCEQNLNHDAMYWYRQDPGQGLRLIYYSQIVNDFQKGDIAEGYSVSREKKESFPLTVTSAQKNPTAFYLCASSIDREGYYGYTFGSGTRLTVV.

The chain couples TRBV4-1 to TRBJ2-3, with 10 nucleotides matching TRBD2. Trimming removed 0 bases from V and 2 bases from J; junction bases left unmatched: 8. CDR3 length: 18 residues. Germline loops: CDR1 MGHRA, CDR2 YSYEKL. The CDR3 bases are TGCGCCAGCAGCCAAGATCTAGGACTAGCGGCTCACACAGATACGCAGTATTTT. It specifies CASSQDLGLAAHTDTQYF.

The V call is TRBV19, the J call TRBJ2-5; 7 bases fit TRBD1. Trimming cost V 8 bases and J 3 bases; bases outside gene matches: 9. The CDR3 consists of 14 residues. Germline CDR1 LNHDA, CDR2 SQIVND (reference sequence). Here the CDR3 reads CASGDIGGEETQYF. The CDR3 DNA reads TGTGCCAGTGGGGACATAGGGGGCGAAGAGACCCAGTACTTC.

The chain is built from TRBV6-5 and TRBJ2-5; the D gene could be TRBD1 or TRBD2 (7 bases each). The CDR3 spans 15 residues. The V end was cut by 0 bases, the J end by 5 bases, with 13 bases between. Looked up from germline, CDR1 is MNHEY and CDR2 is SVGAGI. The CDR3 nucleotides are TGTGCCAGCAGTTACTCGACAGGGAGGGACGAGACCCAGTACTTC. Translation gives CASSYSTGRDETQYF.

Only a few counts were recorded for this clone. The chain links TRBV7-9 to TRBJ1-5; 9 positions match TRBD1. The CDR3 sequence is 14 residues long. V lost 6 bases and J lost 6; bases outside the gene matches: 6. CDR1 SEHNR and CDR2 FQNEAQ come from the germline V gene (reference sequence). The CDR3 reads CASSTGTGFQPQHF. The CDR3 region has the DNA TGTGCCAGCAGTACCGGGACAGGGTTTCAGCCCCAGCATTTT.

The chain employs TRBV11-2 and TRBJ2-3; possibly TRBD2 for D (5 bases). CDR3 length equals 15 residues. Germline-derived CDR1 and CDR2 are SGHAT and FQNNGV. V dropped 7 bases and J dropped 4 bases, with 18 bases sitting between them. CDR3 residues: CASTPPGRRADTQYF. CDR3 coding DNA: TGTGCCAGCACCCCACCCGGCCGGCGGGCAGATACGCAGTATTTT. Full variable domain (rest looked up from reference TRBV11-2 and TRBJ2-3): EAGVAQSPRYKIIEKRQSVAFWCNPISGHATLYWYQQILGQGPKLLIQFQNNGVVDDSQLPKDRFSAERLKGVDSTLKIQPAKLEDSAVYLCASTPPGRRADTQYFGPGTRLTVL.

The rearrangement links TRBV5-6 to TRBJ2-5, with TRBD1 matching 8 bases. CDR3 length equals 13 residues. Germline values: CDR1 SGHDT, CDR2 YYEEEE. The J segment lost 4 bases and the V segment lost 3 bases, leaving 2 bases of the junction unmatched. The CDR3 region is CASSWTGRETQYF. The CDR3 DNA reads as TGTGCCAGCAGCTGGACAGGGAGAGAGACCCAGTACTTC.

CDR3 nucleotide sequence: TGTGCCAGCAGTGATATTGGCGGGGGGGTTCCTCCGCAGTTCTTC. It yields the protein CASSDIGGGVPPQFF. This sequence joins TRBV2 and TRBJ2-1; 9 bases align to TRBD2. The germline CDR1 and CDR2 sequences are SNHLY and FYNNEI. The trim removed 3 bases at V and 12 bases at J, leaving 12 bases unmatched. This CDR3 contains 15 residues.

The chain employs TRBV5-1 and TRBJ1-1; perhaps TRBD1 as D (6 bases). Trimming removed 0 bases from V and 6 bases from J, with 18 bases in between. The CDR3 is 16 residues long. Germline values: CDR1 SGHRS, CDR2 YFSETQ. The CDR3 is CASSLGGLSPNPEAFF. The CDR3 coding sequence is TGCGCCAGCAGCTTGGGGGGGCTTTCACCAAACCCTGAAGCTTTCTTT.

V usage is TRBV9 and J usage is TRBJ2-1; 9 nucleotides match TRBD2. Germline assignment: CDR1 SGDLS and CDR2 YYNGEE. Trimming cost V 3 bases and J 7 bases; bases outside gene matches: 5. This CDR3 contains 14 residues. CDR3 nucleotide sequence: TGTGCCAGCAGCGGCGGGGGGGCCTTGAATGAGCAGTTCTTC. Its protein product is CASSGGGALNEQFF.

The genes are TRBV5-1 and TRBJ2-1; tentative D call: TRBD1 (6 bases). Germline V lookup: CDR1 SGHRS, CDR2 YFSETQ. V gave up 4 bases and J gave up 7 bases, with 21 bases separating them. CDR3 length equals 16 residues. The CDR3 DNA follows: TGCGCCAGCAGCGGAAGGGCACAGGGCCTACTGAATGAGCAGTTCTTC. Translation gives CASSGRAQGLLNEQFF.

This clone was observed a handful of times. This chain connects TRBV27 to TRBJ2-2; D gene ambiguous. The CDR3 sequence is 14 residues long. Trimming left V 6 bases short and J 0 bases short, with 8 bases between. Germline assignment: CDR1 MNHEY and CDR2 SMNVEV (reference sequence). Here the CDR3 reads CASRRPANTGELFF. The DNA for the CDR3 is TGTGCCAGCAGACGACCCGCGAACACCGGGGAGCTGTTTTTT.

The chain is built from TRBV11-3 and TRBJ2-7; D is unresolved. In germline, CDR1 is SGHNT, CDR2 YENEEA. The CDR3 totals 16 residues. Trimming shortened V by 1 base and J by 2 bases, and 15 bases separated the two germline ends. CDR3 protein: CASSLGSEAPTYEQYF. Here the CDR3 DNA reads TGTGCCAGCAGCTTAGGATCAGAAGCCCCCACCTACGAGCAGTACTTC. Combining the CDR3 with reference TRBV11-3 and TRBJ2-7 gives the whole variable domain EAGVVQSPRYKIIEKKQPVAFWCNPISGHNTLYWYLQNLGQGPELLIRYENEEAVDDSQLPKDRFSAERLKGVDSTLKIQPAELGDSAVYLCASSLGSEAPTYEQYFGPGTRLTVT.

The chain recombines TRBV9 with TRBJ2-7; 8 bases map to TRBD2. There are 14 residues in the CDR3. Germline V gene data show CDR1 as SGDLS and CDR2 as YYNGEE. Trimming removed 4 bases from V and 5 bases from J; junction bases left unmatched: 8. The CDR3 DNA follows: TGTGCCAGCAGCTCCAGGACTAGCTCGGACGAGCAGTACTTC. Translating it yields CASSSRTSSDEQYF.

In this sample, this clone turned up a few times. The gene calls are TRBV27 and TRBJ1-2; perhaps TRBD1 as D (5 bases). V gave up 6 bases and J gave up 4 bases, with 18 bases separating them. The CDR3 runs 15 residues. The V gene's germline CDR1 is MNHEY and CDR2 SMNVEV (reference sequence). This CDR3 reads CASSPGRWGSYGYTF. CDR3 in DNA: TGTGCCAGCAGCCCTGGACGCTGGGGGTCCTATGGCTACACCTTC.

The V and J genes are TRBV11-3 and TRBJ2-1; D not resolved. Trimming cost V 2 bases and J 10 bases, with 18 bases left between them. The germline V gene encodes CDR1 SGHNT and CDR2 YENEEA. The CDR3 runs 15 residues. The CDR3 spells CASSLLAPPLGEQFF. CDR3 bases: TGTGCCAGCAGCTTATTGGCCCCCCCCCTAGGAGAGCAGTTCTTC. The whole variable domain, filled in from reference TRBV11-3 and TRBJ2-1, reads EAGVVQSPRYKIIEKKQPVAFWCNPISGHNTLYWYLQNLGQGPELLIRYENEEAVDDSQLPKDRFSAERLKGVDSTLKIQPAELGDSAVYLCASSLLAPPLGEQFFGPGTRLTVL.

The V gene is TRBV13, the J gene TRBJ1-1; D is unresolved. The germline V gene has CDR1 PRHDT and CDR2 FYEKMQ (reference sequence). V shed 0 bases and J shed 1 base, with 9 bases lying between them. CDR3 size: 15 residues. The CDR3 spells CASSLGHLSNTEAFF. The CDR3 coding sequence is TGTGCCAGCAGCTTAGGCCACCTCTCGAACACTGAAGCTTTCTTT.

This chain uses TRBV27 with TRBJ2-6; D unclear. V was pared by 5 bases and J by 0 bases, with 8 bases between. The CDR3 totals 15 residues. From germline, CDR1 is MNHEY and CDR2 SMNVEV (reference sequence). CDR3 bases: TGTGCCAGCAGTGGCGGATTCTCTGGGGCCAACGTCCTGACTTTC. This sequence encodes CASSGGFSGANVLTF. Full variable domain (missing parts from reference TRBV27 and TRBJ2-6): EAQVTQNPRYLITVTGKKLTVTCSQNMNHEYMSWYRQDPGLGLRQIYYSMNVEVTDKGDVPEGYKVSRKEKRNFPLILESPSPNQTSLYFCASSGGFSGANVLTFGAGSRLTVL.

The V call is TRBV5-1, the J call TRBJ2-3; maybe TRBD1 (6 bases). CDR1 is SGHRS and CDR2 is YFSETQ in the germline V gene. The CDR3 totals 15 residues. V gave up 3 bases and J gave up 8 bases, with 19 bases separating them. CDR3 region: CASSSSGHRGGTQYF. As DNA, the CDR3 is TGCGCCAGCAGCTCCAGCGGACACCGAGGGGGTACGCAGTATTTT.

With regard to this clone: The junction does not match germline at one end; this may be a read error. CDR3 loop: CASSVQGDVGRRDF. The CDR3 nucleotides are TGTGCCAGCAGCGTACAGGGGGACGTTGGCCGCCGGGACTTC. The chain couples TRBV11-2 to TRBJ2-5; 8 bases agree with TRBD1. Per germline, CDR1 SGHAT and CDR2 FQNNGV. The CDR3 sequence is 14 residues long.

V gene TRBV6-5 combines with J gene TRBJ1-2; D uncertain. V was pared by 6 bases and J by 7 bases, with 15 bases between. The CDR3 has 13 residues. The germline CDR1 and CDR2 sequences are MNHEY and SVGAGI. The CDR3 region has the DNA TGTGCCAGCAGGGAGGACCCTTTGACTGGCTACACCTTC. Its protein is CASREDPLTGYTF.

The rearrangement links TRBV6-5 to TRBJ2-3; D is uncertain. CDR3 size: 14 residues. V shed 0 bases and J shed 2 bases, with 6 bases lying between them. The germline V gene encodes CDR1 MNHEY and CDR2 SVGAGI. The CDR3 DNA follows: TGTGCCAGCAGTTACTCTCCAGACACAGATACGCAGTATTTT. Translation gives CASSYSPDTDTQYF.

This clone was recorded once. CDR3 bases: TGCGCCAGCAGAATTTATGGGACAGGGGACGACGAGCAGTACTTC. Its protein is CASRIYGTGDDEQYF. This sequence joins TRBV5-1 and TRBJ2-7, with 10 positions matching TRBD1. The trim removed 5 bases at V and 5 bases at J, leaving 10 bases unmatched. Germline assignment: CDR1 SGHRS and CDR2 YFSETQ. This CDR3 contains 15 residues.